The clone carrying this TCR beta chain was found many times. RNA transcripts were the template, and TCR beta CDR3 regions were amplified from them. First-round RT-PCR with HTBI primers preceded a second-round multiplex PCR. TCRdb recomputed calls from the multiplex PCR reads with MiXCR, one row per CDR3 protein. The sample yields roughly 410,000 distinct CDR3 sequences, less than 20% seen once. In germline, CDR1 is MNHEY, CDR2 SMNVEV (reference sequence). Trimming removed 3 bases at V and 3 bases at J, with 11 bases between. The CDR3 covers 14 residues. In this cohort's terms, stable hyperthyroidism meant no ophthalmopathy by 18 months of follow-up. Each hyperthyroidism patient was newly diagnosed, with under 2 months' duration, and aged 18 to 65. The source of the PBMCs was more than 9.5 ml of fresh peripheral blood. This record belongs to a study of Graves' ophthalmopathy and Graves' hyperthyroidism. About the study: Peripheral blood samples were taken at initial diagnosis, before any treatment.

The TCR was taken from a woman in her late teens or twenties with stable Graves' hyperthyroidism. The gene calls are TRBV27 and TRBJ1-1; D remains ambiguous. The sequenced sample was peripheral blood. DNA of the CDR3: TGTGCCAGCAGTTTTAACACTTTAGACACTGAAGCTTTCTTT. Residues: CASSFNTLDTEAFF.